A single sample gave rise to the 25 T cell receptor beta chains below, sequenced in a study of immune characterization of retroperitoneal liposarcoma (dated by TCRdb to between 2018 and 2021). The library was made by PCR. The sequencing machine was a NextSeq 500. In-frame beta chains were kept once TCRdb had trimmed the public reads at Q25 with fastp and called clones with MiXCR. Each CDR3 protein gets just one entry, which takes the most common genes and DNA from the rows behind it. Counted in this sample were over 8,000 distinct CDR3 sequences; about a quarter of them appeared once. Clones ranked in the top ten supply 8.5% of the sample. Sequenced material: tumor tissue. The source is a female donor with retroperitoneal liposarcoma.

This clonotype was recorded many times. J is TRBJ1-4 and V is TRBV12-3 or TRBV12-4; 9 bases are a match to TRBD1. J lost 0 bases, V lost 4 bases, and 6 bases had no gene match. CDR3 length: 17 residues. For the CDR3, the DNA is TGTGCCAGCAGTTACTGGACAGGGGCCTCAACTAATGAAAAACTGTTTTTT. Protein product: CASSYWTGASTNEKLFF.

The sample holds a few counts of this clonotype. The chain links TRBV6-1 to TRBJ2-4, with unresolved D. The DNA end favors TRBJ2-7, so the J call may be wrong. Germline CDR1 and CDR2: MNHNS and SASEGT. CDR3 length: 14 residues. CDR3: CASSEKGSSYEQYF. In DNA, the CDR3 is TGTGCCAGCAGTGAAAAGGGCAGTTCCTACGAGCAGTACTTC.

By share, this clonotype ranks as medium-sized. V is TRBV6-1 and J is TRBJ2-1; D may be TRBD1 (6 bases). Germline loops: CDR1 MNHNS, CDR2 SASEGT. V dropped 6 bases and J dropped 13 bases, with 19 bases sitting between them. The CDR3 length is 13 residues. CDR3 bases: TGTGCCAGCAGAAGAGCAGGGGTCGAGACCCAGTTCTTC. This sequence encodes CASRRAGVETQFF.

The chain joins TRBV24-1 to TRBJ2-1; TRBD1 is a possible D gene (7 bases). The CDR3 sequence is 16 residues long. The V gene's germline CDR1 is KGHDR and CDR2 SFDVKD. With 2 bases removed from V and 7 bases from J, the gap between germline ends came to 17 bases. The CDR3 loop is CATSDWDKGAGNEQFF. The CDR3 coding sequence is TGTGCCACCAGTGATTGGGACAAGGGGGCGGGGAATGAGCAGTTCTTC.

This clonotype appeared a few times. The V call is TRBV6-1, the J call TRBJ2-1; 8 nucleotides line up with TRBD2. The CDR3 is 15 residues long. Germline CDR1 and CDR2: MNHNS and SASEGT. J was trimmed by 7 bases and V by 6 bases; bases with no gene match: 11. DNA for the CDR3: TGTGCCAGCAGCCGCGGGGGGACCAGTAGGAATGAGCAGTTCTTC. Protein sequence: CASSRGGTSRNEQFF.

This clonotype was seen a few times. This rearrangement joins TRBV6-5 to TRBJ2-3; TRBD2 is a possible D gene (5 bases). The CDR3 sequence is 14 residues long. Trimming removed 0 bases from V and 1 base from J, with 5 bases in between. Germline V gives CDR1 MNHEY, CDR2 SVGAGI. The CDR3 spells CASSYSRGTDTQYF. CDR3 sequence (DNA): TGTGCCAGCAGTTACTCGCGGGGCACAGATACGCAGTATTTT.

The table lists this clonotype with many counts. The chain links TRBV7-9 to TRBJ2-1; D is uncertain. The assigned J gene may be wrong: the sequence end matches TRBJ2-7 better. The V gene's germline CDR1 is SEHNR and CDR2 FQNEAQ (reference sequence). The CDR3 runs 15 residues. The CDR3 DNA reads TGTGCCAGCAGCTTAATCGTCCCCTCCTACAATGAGCAGTACTTC. This translates into CASSLIVPSYNEQYF.

V gene TRBV6-1 combines with J gene TRBJ2-3, with 8 positions matching TRBD2. The J segment lost 0 bases and the V segment lost 1 base, leaving 0 bases of the junction unmatched. Germline values: CDR1 MNHNS, CDR2 SASEGT. There are 15 residues in the CDR3. CDR3 bases: TGTGCCAGCAGTGAAGAGCGGGGGAGCACAGATACGCAGTATTTT. Its translation is CASSEERGSTDTQYF.

A remark on this clonotype: One end of the junction varies from germline; a read error may be responsible. This chain joins TRBV25-1 and TRBJ2-1, with 11 bases aligning to TRBD2. With the DNA end fitting TRBJ2-5 better, the J assignment may be wrong. The CDR3 consists of 16 residues. Looked up from germline, CDR1 is MGHDK and CDR2 is SYGVNS. The CDR3 reads CTSISPQTSGTQTQYF. The CDR3, as DNA: TGTACCAGCATTTCACCCCAGACTAGCGGGACGCAGACCCAGTACTTC.

The chain uses TRBV10-1 and TRBJ2-5; 13 bases map to TRBD2. From germline, CDR1 is WNHNN and CDR2 SYGVQD (reference sequence). The V and J ends lost 2 bases and 2 bases, in that order; junction bases with no gene match: 2. The CDR3 is made up of 16 amino acids. The CDR3 sequence: CASSEGTSGVQETQYF. CDR3 nucleotide sequence: TGCGCCAGCAGTGAGGGGACTAGCGGGGTACAAGAGACCCAGTACTTC.

Sample share makes this clonotype large. J is TRBJ2-6 and V is TRBV7-2; 7 positions match TRBD1. With 4 bases clipped from V and 2 bases from J, the junction kept 2 bases outside the gene matches. The V gene's germline CDR1 is SGHTA and CDR2 FQGNSA. The CDR3 runs 15 residues. CDR3 residues: CASSSDRAGANVLTF. In nucleotides, the CDR3 is TGTGCCAGCAGCTCTGACAGGGCTGGGGCCAACGTCCTGACTTTC.

This clonotype was detected only a few times. CDR3 bases: TGTGCCAGCAGCACCCCGGGGGGCAATGAGCAGTACTTC. As protein: CASSTPGGNEQYF. The chain is built from TRBV11-1 and TRBJ2-7; D possibly corresponds to TRBD2 (7 bases). CDR3 length: 13 residues. The V gene lost 5 bases and the J gene lost 7 bases, with 15 bases spanning the gap. Germline V gene sequence: CDR1 SGHAT, CDR2 FQDESV (reference sequence).

This clonotype qualifies as medium-sized. This chain links TRBV7-2 with TRBJ2-1; D unclear. Germline CDR1 and CDR2: SGHTA and FQGNSA. The CDR3 runs to 15 residues. The germline V and J ends were trimmed by 2 bases and 13 bases, with 21 bases remaining between them. The DNA of the CDR3 is TGTGCCAGCAGCTTAATCCAGCTCCCCGGAGAGACCCAGTTCTTC. Protein sequence: CASSLIQLPGETQFF.

The chain carries TRBV6-1 and TRBJ2-1; D perhaps matches TRBD2 (7 bases). This CDR3 has 15 residues. Germline lookup yields CDR1 MNHNS and CDR2 SASEGT. Trimming took 8 bases from V and 1 from J, leaving 15 bases between them. Here the CDR3 reads CASSQGGVSYNEQFF. CDR3 nucleotide sequence: TGTGCCAGCTCCCAAGGGGGGGTTTCCTACAATGAGCAGTTCTTC.

V gene TRBV12-3 or TRBV12-4 combines with J gene TRBJ2-5, with 8 bases matching TRBD2. Matching the DNA end better, TRBJ2-7 makes the J call doubtful. The CDR3 length is 14 residues. The CDR3 region is CASSLSGGPYEQYF. The CDR3 bases are TGTGCCAGCAGTTTATCGGGGGGGCCTTACGAGCAGTACTTC.

The rearrangement joins TRBV6-2 or TRBV6-3 to TRBJ2-5; 8 bases map to TRBD1. The CDR3 sequence is 15 residues long. After removal of 7 bases from V and 11 bases from J, the junction contained 18 bases not matched to a gene. Germline V gene lookup returns CDR1 MNHEY and CDR2 SVGEGT. CDR3 sequence (DNA): TGTGCCAGCAAGACCCGGGACAGGATTTACAATGAGCAGTACTTC. Protein: CASKTRDRIYNEQYF.

By share of the sample, this clonotype is medium-sized. The J gene is TRBJ2-1, the V gene TRBV27; 12 bases are shared with TRBD2. The last part of the DNA fits TRBJ2-7 better; the J call may be wrong. Germline CDR1 MNHEY, CDR2 SMNVEV (reference sequence). This CDR3 is built from 14 residues. The CDR3 spells CASSLTSGSYEQYF. CDR3 nucleotide sequence: TGTGCCAGCAGTTTGACTAGCGGGAGCTACGAGCAGTACTTC.

This clonotype is labeled medium-sized. This chain joins TRBV6-1 and TRBJ2-1, with unresolved D. The DNA end favors TRBJ2-7, so the J call may be wrong. Germline V gene lookup returns CDR1 MNHNS and CDR2 SASEGT. This CDR3 has 13 residues. CDR3 DNA: TGTGCCAGCAGTGAGGGTCAGACCTACGAGCAGTACTTC. Protein sequence: CASSEGQTYEQYF.

The chain recombines TRBV6-1 with TRBJ2-3, with TRBD2 matching over 10 bases. The V gene end was trimmed by 6 bases and the J gene end by 0 bases; junction bases not matched to a gene: 9. Germline loops: CDR1 MNHNS, CDR2 SASEGT. The CDR3 length is 17 residues. The CDR3 nucleotides read TGTGCCAGCAGATTGCCGGGACTAGCGCGAAGCACAGATACGCAGTATTTT. It specifies CASRLPGLARSTDTQYF.

Notes on this clonotype: The final CDR3 position lacks the conserved phenylalanine or tryptophan, pointing to a likely read error. It is unclear where the CDR3 begins or ends on the DNA, so no DNA is shown, and the CDR3 is as TCRdb lists it. The chain employs TRBV6-5 and TRBJ2-1; the D call of TRBD2 is as the table states it, not checked on the DNA. The CDR3 sequence runs 14 residues, both termini included. CDR1 and CDR2 from the germline V gene are MNHEY and SVGAGI. CDR3 residues: CASSYRGQSYELYH.

The chain carries TRBV27 and TRBJ2-1; either TRBD1 or TRBD2 may fit D (6 bases each). TRBJ2-5 matches the DNA end more closely, so the J call is doubtful. The CDR3 runs to 14 residues. The germline V gene has CDR1 MNHEY and CDR2 SMNVEV (reference sequence). The CDR3 sequence is CASSSGDTTETQYF. In nucleotides, the CDR3 is TGTGCCAGCAGCTCGGGGGACACTACAGAGACCCAGTACTTC.

Points on this clonotype: At one of its ends the junction is not consistent with the germline gene, which may arise from a read error. The J gene is TRBJ2-1, the V gene TRBV6-1, with a weak D call TRBD1 (5 bases). CDR3 length: 13 amino acids. Germline CDR1 reads MNHNS; CDR2 reads SASEGT. In DNA form, the CDR3 reads TGTGCCAGCAGTGAAGGACAGTTAAATGAGCAGCTCTTT. Residues: CASSEGQLNEQLF.

The chain combines TRBV11-3 with TRBJ2-1; D is possibly TRBD2 (6 bases). Germline lookup yields CDR1 SGHNT and CDR2 YENEEA. V lost 5 bases and J 4 bases, leaving 15 bases between the germline ends. This CDR3 has 15 amino acids. CDR3 loop: CASSPGDSGYNEQFF. In nucleotides, the CDR3 is TGTGCCAGCAGCCCCGGCGATAGCGGATACAATGAGCAGTTCTTC.

This clonotype was seen a few times. V is TRBV6-1 and J is TRBJ2-1; TRBD2 agrees at 7 bases. Looked up from germline, CDR1 is MNHNS and CDR2 is SASEGT. With 4 bases clipped from V and 6 bases from J, the junction kept 6 bases outside the gene matches. The CDR3 contains 14 residues. The CDR3 DNA sequence: TGTGCCAGCAGTGGCGCTAGCGGTCCCAATGAGCAGTTCTTC. Encoded protein: CASSGASGPNEQFF.

The chain joins TRBV25-1 to TRBJ2-3; 10 bases align to TRBD1. The V and J ends lost 10 bases and 3 bases, in that order; junction bases with no gene match: 13. Germline CDR1 is MGHDK and CDR2 is SYGVNS. There are 16 residues in the CDR3. CDR3 DNA sequence: TGTGCCACCTCGGGACAGGGGTTTTCCTTGACAGATACGCAGTATTTT. This sequence encodes CATSGQGFSLTDTQYF.